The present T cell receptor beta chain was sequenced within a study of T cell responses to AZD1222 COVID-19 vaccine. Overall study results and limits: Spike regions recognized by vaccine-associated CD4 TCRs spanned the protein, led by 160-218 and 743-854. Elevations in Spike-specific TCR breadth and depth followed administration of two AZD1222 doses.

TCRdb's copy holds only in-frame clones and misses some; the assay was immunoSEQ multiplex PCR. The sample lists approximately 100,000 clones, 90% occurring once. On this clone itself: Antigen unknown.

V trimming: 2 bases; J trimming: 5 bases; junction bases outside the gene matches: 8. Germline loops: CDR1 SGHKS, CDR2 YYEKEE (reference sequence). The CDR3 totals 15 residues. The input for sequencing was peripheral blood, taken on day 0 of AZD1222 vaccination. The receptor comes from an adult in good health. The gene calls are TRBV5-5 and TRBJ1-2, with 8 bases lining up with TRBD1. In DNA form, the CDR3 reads TGTGCCAGCAGCTTTGGACAGGGCCAGGGATATGGCTACACCTTC. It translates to CASSFGQGQGYGYTF.